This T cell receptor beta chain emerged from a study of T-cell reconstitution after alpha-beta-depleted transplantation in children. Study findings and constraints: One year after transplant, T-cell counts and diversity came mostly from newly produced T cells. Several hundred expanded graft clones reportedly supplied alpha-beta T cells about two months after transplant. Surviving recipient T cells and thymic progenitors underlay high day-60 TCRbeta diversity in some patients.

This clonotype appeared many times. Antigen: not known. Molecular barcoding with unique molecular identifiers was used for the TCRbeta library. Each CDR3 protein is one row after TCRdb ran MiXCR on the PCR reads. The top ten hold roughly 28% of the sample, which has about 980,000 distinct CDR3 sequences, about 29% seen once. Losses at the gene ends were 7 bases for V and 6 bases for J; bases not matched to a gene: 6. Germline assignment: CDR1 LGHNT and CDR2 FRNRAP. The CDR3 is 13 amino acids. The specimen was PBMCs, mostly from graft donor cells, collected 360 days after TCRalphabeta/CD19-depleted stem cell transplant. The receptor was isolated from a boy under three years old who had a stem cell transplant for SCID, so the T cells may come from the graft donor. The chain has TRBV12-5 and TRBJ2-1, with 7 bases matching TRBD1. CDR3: CASALWTGNEQFF. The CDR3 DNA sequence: TGTGCTAGTGCACTCTGGACAGGCAATGAGCAGTTCTTC.